The clone carrying this T cell receptor (beta chain) was found many times. Noted time point: persistent/refractory GD, antithyroid drugs over 5 years with positive TRAb. PBMC-extracted RNA yielded the TCR library. This sample is part of a study of regulatory T cells in long-lasting Graves disease. Between the trimmed V and J ends, which lost 0 bases and 1 base, there was a span of 18 bases. The CDR3 covers 17 residues. Germline V gene data show CDR1 as DFQATT and CDR2 as SNEGSKA (reference sequence). The TCR beta library used iRepertoire HTBI primers with Arm-PCR amplification of CDR3. TCRdb analysed the multiplex PCR reads with MiXCR anew, one entry per CDR3 protein. The sample holds roughly 450,000 distinct CDR3 sequences, about 20% seen once.

This specimen was peripheral blood mononuclear cells (PBMCs), taken when the disease was refractory, from a patient treated with antithyroid drugs. The sequence was obtained from a female donor with Graves disease. The chain couples TRBV20-1 to TRBJ1-1; perhaps TRBD1 as D (6 bases). The CDR3 nucleotides are TGCAGTGCTAGAGATAGGGGACAATGGGTACCGAACACTGAAGCTTTCTTT. Translation gives CSARDRGQWVPNTEAFF.